This TCR beta chain appears in the sequencing data of a study of blood T cell repertoires in COVID-19. The authors' processing: Estimation of nucleated cell counts relied on the amplification of reference gene primers. TCRdb's table, derived via immunoSEQ multiplex PCR, lists solely in-frame clones and lacks some. The V and J calls and clone size come from that table; D and trimming were worked out from the DNA. The top ten hold about 9.9% of the sample, which has some 130,000 clones, over 75% seen once. The CDR3 sequence is 16 residues long. Per the germline V gene, CDR1 is LNHDA and CDR2 is SQIVND (reference sequence). After removal of 2 bases from V and 2 bases from J, the junction contained 6 bases not matched to a gene. This clone was recorded a few times.

The chain uses TRBV19 and TRBJ2-3; 8 bases map to TRBD2. The sequencing input was peripheral blood. This TCR derives from a middle-aged man with active or convalescent COVID-19. CDR3 DNA: TGTGCCAGTAGTATAAGAACTAGCGGAAACACAGATACGCAGTATTTT. This sequence encodes CASSIRTSGNTDTQYF.